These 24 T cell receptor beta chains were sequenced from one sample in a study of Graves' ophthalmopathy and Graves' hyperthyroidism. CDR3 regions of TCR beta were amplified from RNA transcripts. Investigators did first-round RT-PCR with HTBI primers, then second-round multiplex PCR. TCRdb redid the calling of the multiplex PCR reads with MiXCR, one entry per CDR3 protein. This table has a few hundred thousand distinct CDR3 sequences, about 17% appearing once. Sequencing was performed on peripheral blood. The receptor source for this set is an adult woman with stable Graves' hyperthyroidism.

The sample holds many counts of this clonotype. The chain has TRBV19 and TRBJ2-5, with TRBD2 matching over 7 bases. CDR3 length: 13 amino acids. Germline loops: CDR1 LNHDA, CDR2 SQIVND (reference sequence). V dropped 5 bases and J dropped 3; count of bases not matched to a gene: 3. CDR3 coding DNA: TGTGCCAGTAGTGCGCTAGCGGAAGAGACCCAGTACTTC. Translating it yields CASSALAEETQYF.

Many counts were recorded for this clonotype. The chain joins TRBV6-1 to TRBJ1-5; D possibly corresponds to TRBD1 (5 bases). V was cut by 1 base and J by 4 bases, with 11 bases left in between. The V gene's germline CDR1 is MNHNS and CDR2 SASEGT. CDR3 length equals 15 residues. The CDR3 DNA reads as TGTGCCAGCAGTGAAGAGGCGGGGGGTAATCAGCCCCAGCATTTT. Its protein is CASSEEAGGNQPQHF.

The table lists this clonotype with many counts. The CDR3 spells CASSLAGRAGYTF. Here the CDR3 DNA reads TGTGCCAGCAGTTTAGCGGGCAGGGCTGGCTACACCTTC. The chain employs TRBV12-3 or TRBV12-4 and TRBJ1-2, with TRBD1 as a possible D gene (5 bases). V shed 0 bases and J shed 7 bases, with 9 bases lying between them. The CDR3 is made up of 13 amino acids.

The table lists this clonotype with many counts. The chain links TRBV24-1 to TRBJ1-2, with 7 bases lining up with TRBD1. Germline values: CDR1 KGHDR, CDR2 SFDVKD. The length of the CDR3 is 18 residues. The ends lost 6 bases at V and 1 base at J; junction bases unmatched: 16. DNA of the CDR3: TGTGCCACCAGTTCCCGCCTCCCCCAAGACAGGGATAACTATGGCTACACCTTC. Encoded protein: CATSSRLPQDRDNYGYTF.

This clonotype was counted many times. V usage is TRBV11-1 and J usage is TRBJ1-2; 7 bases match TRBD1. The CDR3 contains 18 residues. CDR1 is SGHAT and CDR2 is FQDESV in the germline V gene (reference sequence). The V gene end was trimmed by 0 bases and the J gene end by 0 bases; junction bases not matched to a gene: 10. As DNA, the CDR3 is TGTGCCAGCAGCTTAGCGCGTTCAGAGGGGGCGGCTAACTATGGCTACACCTTC. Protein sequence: CASSLARSEGAANYGYTF.

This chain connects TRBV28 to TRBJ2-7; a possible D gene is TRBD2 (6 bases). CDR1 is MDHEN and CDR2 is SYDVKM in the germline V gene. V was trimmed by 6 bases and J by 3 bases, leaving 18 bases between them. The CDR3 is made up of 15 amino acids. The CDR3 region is CASRGGRLTNYEQYF. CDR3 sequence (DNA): TGTGCCAGCAGGGGGGGTAGGTTGACGAACTACGAGCAGTACTTC.

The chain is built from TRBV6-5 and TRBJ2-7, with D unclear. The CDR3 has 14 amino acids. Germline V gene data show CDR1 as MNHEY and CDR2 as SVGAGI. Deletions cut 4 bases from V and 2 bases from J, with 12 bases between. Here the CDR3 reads CASSSARAAYEQYF. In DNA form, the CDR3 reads TGTGCCAGCAGTTCGGCACGGGCCGCCTACGAGCAGTACTTC.

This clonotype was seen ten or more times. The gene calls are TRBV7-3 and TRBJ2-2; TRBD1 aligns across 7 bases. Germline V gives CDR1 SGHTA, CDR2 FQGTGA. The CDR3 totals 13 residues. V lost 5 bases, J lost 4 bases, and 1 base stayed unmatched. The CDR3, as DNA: TGTGCCAGCAGCCGGGACAGCACCGGGGAGCTGTTTTTT. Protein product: CASSRDSTGELFF.

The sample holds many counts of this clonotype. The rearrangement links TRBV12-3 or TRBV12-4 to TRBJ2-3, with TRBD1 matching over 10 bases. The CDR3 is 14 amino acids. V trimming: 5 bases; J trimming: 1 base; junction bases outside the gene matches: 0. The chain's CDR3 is CASSGTGGTDTQYF. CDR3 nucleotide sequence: TGTGCCAGCAGTGGGACAGGGGGCACAGATACGCAGTATTTT.

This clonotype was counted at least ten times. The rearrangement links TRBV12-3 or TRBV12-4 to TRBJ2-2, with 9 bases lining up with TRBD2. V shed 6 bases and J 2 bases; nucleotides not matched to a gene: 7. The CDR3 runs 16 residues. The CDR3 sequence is CASRETSGVNTGELFF. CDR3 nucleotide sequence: TGTGCCAGCAGGGAGACTAGCGGAGTCAACACCGGGGAGCTGTTTTTT.

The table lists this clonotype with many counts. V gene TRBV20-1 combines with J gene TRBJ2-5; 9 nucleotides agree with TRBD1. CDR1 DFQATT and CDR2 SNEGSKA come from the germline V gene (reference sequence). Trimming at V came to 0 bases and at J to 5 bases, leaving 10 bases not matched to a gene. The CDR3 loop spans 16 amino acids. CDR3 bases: TGCAGTGCTAGAGAATCCGAGACAGGGGGGTCTGAGACCCAGTACTTC. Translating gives CSARESETGGSETQYF.

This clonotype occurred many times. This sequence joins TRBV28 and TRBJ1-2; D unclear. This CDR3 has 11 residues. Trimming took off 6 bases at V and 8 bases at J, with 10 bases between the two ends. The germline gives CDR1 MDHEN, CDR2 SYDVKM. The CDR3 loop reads CASSRSGGYTF. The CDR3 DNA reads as TGTGCCAGCAGCCGCTCGGGGGGCTACACCTTC.

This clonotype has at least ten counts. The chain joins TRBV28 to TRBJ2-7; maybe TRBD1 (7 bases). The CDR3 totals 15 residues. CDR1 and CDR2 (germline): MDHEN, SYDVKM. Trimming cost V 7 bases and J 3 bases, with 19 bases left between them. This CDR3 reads CASTPGGTVFYEQYF. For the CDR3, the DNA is TGTGCCAGCACCCCTGGGGGGACAGTCTTCTACGAGCAGTACTTC.

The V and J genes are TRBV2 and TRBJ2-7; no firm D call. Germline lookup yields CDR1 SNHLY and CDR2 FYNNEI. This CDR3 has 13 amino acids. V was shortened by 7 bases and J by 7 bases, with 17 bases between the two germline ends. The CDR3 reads CASTGQRRGEQYF. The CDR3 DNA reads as TGTGCCAGCACGGGCCAGAGACGTGGGGAGCAGTACTTC.

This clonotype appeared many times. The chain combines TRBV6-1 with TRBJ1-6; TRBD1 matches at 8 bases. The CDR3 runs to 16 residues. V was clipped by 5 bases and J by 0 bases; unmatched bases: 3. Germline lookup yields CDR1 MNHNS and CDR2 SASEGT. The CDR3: CASSRTGSSYNSPLHF. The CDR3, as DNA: TGTGCCAGCAGTCGGACAGGGAGCTCCTATAATTCACCCCTCCACTTT.

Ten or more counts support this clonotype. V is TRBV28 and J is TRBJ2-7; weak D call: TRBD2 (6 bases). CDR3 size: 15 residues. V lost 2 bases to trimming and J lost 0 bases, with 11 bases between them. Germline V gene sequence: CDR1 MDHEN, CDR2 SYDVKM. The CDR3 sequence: CASSLGDWSSYEQYF. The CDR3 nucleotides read TGTGCCAGCAGTTTAGGGGACTGGAGCTCCTACGAGCAGTACTTC.

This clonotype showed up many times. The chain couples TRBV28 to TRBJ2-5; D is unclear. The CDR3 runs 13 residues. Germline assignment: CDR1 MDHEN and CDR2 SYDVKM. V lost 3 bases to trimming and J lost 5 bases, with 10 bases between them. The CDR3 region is CASSLGSLETQYF. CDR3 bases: TGTGCCAGCAGTTTGGGTTCGCTGGAGACCCAGTACTTC.

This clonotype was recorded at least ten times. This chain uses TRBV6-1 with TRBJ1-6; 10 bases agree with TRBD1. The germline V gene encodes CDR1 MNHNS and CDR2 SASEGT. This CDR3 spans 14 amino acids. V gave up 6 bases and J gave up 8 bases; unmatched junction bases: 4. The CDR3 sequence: CASRAGTGDSPLHF. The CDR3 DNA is TGTGCCAGCAGAGCCGGGACAGGGGATTCACCCCTCCACTTT.

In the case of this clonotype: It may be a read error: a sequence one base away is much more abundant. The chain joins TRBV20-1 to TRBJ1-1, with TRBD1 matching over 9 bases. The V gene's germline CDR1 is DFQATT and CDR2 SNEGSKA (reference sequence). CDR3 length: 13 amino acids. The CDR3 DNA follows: TGCAATGCTAGAGCTACAGGGGGCCCAGTGGCTTTCTTT. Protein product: CNARATGGPVAFF.

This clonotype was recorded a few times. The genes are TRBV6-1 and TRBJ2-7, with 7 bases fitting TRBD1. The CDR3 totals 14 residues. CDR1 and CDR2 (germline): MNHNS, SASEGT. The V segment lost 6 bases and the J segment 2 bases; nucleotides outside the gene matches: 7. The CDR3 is CASRRQGPTYEQYF. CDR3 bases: TGTGCCAGCAGGCGACAGGGTCCGACCTACGAGCAGTACTTC.

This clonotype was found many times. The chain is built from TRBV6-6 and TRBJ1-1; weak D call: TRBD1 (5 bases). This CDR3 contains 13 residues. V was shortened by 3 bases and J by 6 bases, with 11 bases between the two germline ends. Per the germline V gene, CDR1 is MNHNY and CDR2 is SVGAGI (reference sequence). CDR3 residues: CASSYQGLPEAFF. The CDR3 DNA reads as TGTGCCAGCAGTTATCAGGGTCTGCCTGAAGCTTTCTTT.

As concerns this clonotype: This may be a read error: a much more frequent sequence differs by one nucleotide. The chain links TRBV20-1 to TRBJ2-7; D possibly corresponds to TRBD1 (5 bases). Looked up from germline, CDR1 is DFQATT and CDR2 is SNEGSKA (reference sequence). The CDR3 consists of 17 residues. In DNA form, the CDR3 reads TGCAGTGCTAGACGGCAGGGCGTCTGGCCACCCTCCTACGAGCAGTGCTTC. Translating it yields CSARRQGVWPPSYEQCF.

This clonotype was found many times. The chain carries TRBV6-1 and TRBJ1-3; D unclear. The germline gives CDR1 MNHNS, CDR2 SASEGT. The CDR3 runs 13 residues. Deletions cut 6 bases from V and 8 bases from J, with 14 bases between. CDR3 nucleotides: TGTGCCAGCAGCCATCTCGGGCTGTACACCATATATTTT. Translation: CASSHLGLYTIYF.

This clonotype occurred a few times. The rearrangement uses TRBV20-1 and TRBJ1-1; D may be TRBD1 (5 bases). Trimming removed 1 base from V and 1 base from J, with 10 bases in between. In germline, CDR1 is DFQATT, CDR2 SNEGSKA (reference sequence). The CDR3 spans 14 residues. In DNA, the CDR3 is TGCAGTGCTAGAGGTTGGACAAGGAACACTGAAGCTTTCTTT. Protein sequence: CSARGWTRNTEAFF.